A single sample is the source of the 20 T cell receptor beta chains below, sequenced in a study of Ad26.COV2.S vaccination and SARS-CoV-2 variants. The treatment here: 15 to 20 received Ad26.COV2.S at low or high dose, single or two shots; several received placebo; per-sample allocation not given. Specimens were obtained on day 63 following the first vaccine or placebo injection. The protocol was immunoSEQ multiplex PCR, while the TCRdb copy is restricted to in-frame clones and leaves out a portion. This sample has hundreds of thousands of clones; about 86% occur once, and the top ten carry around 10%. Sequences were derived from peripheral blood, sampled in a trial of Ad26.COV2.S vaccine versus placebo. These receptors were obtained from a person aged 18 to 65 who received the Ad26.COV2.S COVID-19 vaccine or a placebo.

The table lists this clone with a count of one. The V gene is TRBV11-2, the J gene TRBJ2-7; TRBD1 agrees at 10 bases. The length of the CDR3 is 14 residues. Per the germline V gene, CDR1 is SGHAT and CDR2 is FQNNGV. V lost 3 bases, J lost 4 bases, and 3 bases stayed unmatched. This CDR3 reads CASSFGTGEYEQYF. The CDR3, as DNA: TGTGCCAGCAGCTTCGGGACAGGGGAGTACGAGCAGTACTTC.

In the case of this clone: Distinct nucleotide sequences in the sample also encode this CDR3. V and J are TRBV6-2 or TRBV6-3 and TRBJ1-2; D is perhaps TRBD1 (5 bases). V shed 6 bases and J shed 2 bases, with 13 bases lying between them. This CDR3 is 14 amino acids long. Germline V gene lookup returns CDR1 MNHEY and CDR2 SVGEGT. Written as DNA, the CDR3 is TGTGCCAGCAGCTCCGGGACCGGCAACTATGGCTACACCTTC. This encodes CASSSGTGNYGYTF.

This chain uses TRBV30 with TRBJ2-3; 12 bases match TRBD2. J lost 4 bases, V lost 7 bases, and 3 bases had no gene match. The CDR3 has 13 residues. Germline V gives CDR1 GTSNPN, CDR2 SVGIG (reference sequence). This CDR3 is CASSGRGPDTQYF. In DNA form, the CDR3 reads TGTGCCTCTAGCGGGAGGGGGCCAGATACGCAGTATTTT.

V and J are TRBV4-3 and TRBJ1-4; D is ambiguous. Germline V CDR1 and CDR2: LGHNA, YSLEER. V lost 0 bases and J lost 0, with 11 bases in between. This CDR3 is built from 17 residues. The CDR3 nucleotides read TGCGCCAGCAGCCAAGATGTGCGGCAGCCAACTAATGAAAAACTGTTTTTT. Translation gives CASSQDVRQPTNEKLFF.

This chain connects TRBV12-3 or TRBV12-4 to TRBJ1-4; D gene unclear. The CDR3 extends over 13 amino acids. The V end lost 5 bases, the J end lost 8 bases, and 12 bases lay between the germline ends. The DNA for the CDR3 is TGTGCCAGCAGTCTCGATGTGGGCGAAAAACTGTTTTTT. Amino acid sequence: CASSLDVGEKLFF.

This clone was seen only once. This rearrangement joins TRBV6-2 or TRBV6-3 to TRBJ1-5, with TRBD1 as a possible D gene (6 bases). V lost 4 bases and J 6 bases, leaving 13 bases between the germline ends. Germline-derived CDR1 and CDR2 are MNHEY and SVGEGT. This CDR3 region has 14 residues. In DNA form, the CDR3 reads TGTGCCAGCAGTTTGGGGGCGTCCGGTCAGCCCCAGCATTTT. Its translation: CASSLGASGQPQHF.

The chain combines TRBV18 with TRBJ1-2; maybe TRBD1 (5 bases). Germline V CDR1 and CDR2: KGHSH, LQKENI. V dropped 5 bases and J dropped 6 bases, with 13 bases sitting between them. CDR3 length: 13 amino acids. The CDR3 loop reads CASSTTAGNGYTF. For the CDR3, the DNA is TGTGCCAGCTCAACCACTGCAGGGAATGGCTACACCTTC. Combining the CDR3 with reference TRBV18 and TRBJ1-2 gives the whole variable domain NAGVMQNPRHLVRRRGQEARLRCSPMKGHSHVYWYRQLPEEGLKFMVYLQKENIIDESGMPKERFSAEFPKEGPSILRIQQVVRGDSAAYFCASSTTAGNGYTFGSGTRLTVV.

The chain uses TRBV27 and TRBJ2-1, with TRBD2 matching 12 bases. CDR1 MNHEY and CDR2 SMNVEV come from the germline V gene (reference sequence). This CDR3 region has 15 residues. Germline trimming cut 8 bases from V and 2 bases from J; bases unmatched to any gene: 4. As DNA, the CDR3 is TGTGCCAGCCAGACTAGCGGGGGTGCCTACAATGAGCAGTTCTTC. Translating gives CASQTSGGAYNEQFF.

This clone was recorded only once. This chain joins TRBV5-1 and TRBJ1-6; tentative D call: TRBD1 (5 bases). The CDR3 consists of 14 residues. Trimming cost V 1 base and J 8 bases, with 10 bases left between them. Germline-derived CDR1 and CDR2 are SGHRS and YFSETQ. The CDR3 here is CASSLSQGDSPLHF. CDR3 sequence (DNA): TGCGCCAGCAGCTTGTCTCAGGGCGATTCACCCCTCCACTTT.

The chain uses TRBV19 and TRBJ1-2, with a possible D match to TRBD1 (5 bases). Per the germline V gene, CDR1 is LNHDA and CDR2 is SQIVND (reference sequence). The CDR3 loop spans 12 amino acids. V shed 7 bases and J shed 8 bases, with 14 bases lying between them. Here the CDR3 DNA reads TGTGCCAGTAACGACCCAGGGATCGGCTACACCTTC. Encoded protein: CASNDPGIGYTF.

CDR3 bases: TGTGCCAGCAGTTCCTCACAGGGGGCCGGCGGAAACACCATATATTTT. Protein product: CASSSSQGAGGNTIYF. V and J are TRBV6-5 and TRBJ1-3; 9 bases agree with TRBD1. CDR3 length: 16 amino acids. Germline trimming cut 4 bases from V and 4 bases from J; bases unmatched to any gene: 8. Germline-derived CDR1 and CDR2 are MNHEY and SVGAGI.

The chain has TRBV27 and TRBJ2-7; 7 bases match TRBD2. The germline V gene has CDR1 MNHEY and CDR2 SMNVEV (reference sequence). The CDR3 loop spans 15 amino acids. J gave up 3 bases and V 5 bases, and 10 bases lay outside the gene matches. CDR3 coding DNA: TGTGCCAGCAGTCCAGGCCTAGCGGCTCACTACGAGCAGTACTTC. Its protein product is CASSPGLAAHYEQYF.

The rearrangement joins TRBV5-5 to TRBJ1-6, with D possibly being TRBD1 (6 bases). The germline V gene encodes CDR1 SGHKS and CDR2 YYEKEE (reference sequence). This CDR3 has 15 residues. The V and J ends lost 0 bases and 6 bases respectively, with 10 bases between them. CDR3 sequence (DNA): TGTGCCAGCAGCTTGGACACAGGGACTAATTCACCCCTCCACTTT. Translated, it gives CASSLDTGTNSPLHF.

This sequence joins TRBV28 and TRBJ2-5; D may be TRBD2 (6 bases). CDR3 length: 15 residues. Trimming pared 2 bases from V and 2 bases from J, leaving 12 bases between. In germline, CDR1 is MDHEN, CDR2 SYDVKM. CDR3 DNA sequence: TGTGCCAGCAGTTTACCCCAGGGACTTCAAGAGACCCAGTACTTC. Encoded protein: CASSLPQGLQETQYF.

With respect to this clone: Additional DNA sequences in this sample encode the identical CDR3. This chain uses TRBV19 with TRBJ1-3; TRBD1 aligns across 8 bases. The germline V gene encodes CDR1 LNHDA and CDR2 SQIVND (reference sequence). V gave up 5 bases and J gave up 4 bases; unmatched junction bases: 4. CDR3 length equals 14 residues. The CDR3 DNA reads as TGTGCCAGTAGTCGGACAGGGCTCGGAAACACCATATATTTT. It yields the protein CASSRTGLGNTIYF.

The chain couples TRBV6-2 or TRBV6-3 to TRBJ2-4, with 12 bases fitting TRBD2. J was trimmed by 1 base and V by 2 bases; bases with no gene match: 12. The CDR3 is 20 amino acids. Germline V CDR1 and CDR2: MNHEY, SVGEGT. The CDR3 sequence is CASSYEASGRDFMAKNIQYF. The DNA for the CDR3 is TGTGCCAGCAGTTACGAGGCTAGCGGGAGGGATTTTATGGCCAAAAACATTCAGTACTTC.

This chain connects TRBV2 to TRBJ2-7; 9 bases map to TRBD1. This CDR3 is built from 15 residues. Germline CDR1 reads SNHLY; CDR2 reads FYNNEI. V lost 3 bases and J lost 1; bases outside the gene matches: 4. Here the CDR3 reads CASSDPGTGSYEQYF. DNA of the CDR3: TGTGCCAGCAGTGACCCCGGGACAGGGTCCTACGAGCAGTACTTC.

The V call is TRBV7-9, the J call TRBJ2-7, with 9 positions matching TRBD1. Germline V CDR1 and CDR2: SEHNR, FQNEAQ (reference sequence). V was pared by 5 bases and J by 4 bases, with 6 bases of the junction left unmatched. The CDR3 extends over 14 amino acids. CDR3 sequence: CASSPWTGEYEQYF. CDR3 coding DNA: TGTGCCAGCAGCCCATGGACAGGGGAGTACGAGCAGTACTTC.

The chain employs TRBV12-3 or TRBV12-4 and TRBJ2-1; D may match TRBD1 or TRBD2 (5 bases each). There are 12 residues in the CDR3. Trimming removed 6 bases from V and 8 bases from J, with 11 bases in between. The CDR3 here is CASSPGRYEQFF. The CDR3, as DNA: TGTGCCAGCAGCCCGGGACGCTATGAGCAGTTCTTC.

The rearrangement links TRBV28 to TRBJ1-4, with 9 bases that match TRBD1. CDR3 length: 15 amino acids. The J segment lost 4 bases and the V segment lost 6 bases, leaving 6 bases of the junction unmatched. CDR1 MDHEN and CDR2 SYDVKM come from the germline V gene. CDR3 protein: CASRGWDRDNEKLFF. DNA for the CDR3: TGTGCCAGCAGGGGATGGGACAGGGATAATGAAAAACTGTTTTTT.